This TCR beta chain was sequenced for a study of blood T cell repertoires in COVID-19. With 5 bases clipped from V and 1 base from J, the junction kept 4 bases outside the gene matches. CDR3 size: 15 residues. Germline CDR1 is SGHVS and CDR2 is FQNEAQ. Profiled with immunoSEQ multiplex PCR; TCRdb holds only in-frame clones, not every one. The sample lists roughly 150,000 clones; approximately 73% were seen once. The chain links TRBV7-8 to TRBJ1-5; 8 positions agree with TRBD1. This TCR derives from a man in his sixties with acute or convalescent COVID-19. The sample consisted of peripheral blood. The CDR3 here is CASSDRTGSNQPQHF. CDR3 coding DNA: TGTGCCAGCAGCGACAGGACAGGGAGCAATCAGCCCCAGCATTTT.